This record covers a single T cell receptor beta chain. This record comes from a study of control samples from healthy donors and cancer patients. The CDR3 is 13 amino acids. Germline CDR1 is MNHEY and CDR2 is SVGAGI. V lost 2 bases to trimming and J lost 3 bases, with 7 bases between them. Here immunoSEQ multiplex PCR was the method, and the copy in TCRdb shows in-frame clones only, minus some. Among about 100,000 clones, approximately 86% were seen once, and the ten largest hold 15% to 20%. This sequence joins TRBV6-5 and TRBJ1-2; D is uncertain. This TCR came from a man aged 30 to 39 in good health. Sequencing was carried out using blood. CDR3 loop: CASSYGKDYGYTF. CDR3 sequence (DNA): TGTGCCAGCAGTTACGGGAAAGACTATGGCTACACCTTC.